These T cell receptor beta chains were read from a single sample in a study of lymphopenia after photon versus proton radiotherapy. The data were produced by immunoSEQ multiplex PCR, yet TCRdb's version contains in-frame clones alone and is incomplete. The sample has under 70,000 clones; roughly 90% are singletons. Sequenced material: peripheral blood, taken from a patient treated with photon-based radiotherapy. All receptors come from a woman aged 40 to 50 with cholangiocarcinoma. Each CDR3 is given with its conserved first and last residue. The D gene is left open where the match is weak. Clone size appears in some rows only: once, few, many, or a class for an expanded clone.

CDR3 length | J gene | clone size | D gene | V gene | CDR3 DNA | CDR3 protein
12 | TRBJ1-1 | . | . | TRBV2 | TGTGCCAGCAGGGCTACAGGGCCTGAAGCTTTCTTT | CASRATGPEAFF
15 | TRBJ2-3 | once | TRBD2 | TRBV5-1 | TGCGCCAGCAGCTTGGCAGGCGGGAGGGAGTATACGCAGTATTTT | CASSLAGGREYTQYF
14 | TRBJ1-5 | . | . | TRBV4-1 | TGCGCCAGCAGCCAAGATAGCAGCAATCAGCCCCAGCATTTT | CASSQDSSNQPQHF
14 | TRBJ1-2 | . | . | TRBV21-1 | TGTGCCAGCAGCTCATACAGGGAGAACTATGGCTACACCTTC | CASSSYRENYGYTF
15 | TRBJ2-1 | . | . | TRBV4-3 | TGCGCCAGCGCGCCGGGAACGAGCTCCTACAATGAGCAGTTCTTC | CASAPGTSSYNEQFF
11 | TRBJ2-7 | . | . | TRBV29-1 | TGCAGCGTTGAAATCCTCTACGAGCAGTACTTC | CSVEILYEQYF
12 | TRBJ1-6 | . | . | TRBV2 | TGTGCCAGCAGTAGGGACAAGCAACCCCTCCACTTT | CASSRDKQPLHF
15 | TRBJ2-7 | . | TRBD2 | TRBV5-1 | TGCGCCAGCAGCTTCTTGACTAGCGGGACCTACGAGCAGTACTTC | CASSFLTSGTYEQYF
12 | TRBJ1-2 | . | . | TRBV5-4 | TGTGCCAGCAGCTTGGGCTTCTATGGCTACACCTTC | CASSLGFYGYTF
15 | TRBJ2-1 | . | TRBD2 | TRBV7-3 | TGTGCCAGCAGCCAGGGACTAGCTAAGAACAATGAGCAGTTCTTC | CASSQGLAKNNEQFF
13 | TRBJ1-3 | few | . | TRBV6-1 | TGTGCCAGCAGTGTGGGCTCTGGAAACACCATATATTTT | CASSVGSGNTIYF
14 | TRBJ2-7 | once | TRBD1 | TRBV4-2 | TGTGCCAGCAGCCTTCACAGGGGGAACTACGAGCAGTACTTC | CASSLHRGNYEQYF
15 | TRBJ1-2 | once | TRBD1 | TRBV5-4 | TGTGCCAGCAGCCTCCAGGGGGGGGCGAACTATGGCTACACCTTC | CASSLQGGANYGYTF
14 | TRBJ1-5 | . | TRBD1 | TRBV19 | TGTGCCACAAGACCGGGACAGGTGTCGCAGCCCCAGCATTTT | CATRPGQVSQPQHF
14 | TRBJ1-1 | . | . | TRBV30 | TGTGCCTGGAGTGTAACAGCGATGAACACTGAAGCTTTCTTT | CAWSVTAMNTEAFF
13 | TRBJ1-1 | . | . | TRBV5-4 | TGTGCCAGCAGCTTCCAATTGAACACTGAAGCTTTCTTT | CASSFQLNTEAFF
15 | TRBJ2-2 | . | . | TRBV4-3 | TGCGCCAGCAGCCAAGAGAACACCTACACCGGGGAGCTGTTTTTT | CASSQENTYTGELFF
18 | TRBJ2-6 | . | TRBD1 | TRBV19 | TGTGCCAGTAGTCCCGGGACAGGGGCTACCTCTGGGGCCAACGTCCTGACTTTC | CASSPGTGATSGANVLTF
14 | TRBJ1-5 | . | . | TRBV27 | TGTGCCAGCAGTTTATACGTTAGCAATCAGCCCCAGCATTTT | CASSLYVSNQPQHF
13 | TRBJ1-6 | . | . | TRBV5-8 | TGTGCCAGCAGCTTGAAGTTTTTTTCACCCCTCCACTTT | CASSLKFFSPLHF
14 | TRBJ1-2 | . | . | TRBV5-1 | TGCGCCAGCAGCAATTCAGGGGCTAACTATGGCTACACCTTC | CASSNSGANYGYTF
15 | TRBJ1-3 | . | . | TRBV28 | TGTGCCACCGAAACAGGGAGGCTCTCTGGAAACACCATATATTTT | CATETGRLSGNTIYF
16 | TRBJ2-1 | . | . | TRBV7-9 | TGTGCCAGCAGCCCGGAGGACAGCCGATATAACAATGAGCAGTTCTTC | CASSPEDSRYNNEQFF
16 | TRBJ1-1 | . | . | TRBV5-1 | TGCGCCAGCAGCTTGGTTAGGGCAGGTATGAACACTGAAGCTTTCTTT | CASSLVRAGMNTEAFF
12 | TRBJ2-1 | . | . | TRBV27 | TGTGCCAGCAGTTTAGACAGGCATGAGCAGTTCTTC | CASSLDRHEQFF
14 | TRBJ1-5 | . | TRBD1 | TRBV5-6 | TGTGCCAGCAGTCACGACAGGGGCAATCAGCCCCAGCATTTT | CASSHDRGNQPQHF
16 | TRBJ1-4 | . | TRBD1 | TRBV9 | TGTGCCAGCAGCGTAGAAAGGGGGCTGATTGCTGAAAAACTGTTTTTT | CASSVERGLIAEKLFF
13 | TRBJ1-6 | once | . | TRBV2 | TGTGCCAGCAGCCCGGACGGGAATTCACCCCTCCACTTT | CASSPDGNSPLHF
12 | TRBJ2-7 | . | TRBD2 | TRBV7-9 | TGTGCCAGCAGCAGGCTAGCGGACGAGCAGTACTTC | CASSRLADEQYF